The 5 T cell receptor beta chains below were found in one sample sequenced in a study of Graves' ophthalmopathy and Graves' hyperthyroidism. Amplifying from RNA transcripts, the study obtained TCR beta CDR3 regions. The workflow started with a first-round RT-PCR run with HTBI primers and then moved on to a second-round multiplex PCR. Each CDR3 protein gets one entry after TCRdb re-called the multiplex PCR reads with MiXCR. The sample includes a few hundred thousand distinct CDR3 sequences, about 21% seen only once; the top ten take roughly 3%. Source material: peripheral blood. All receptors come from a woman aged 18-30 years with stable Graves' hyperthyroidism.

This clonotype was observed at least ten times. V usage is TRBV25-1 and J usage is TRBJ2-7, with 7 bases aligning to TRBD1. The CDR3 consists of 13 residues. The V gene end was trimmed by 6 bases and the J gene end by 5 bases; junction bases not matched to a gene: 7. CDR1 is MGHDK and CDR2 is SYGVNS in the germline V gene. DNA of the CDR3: TGTGCCAGCAGAGGGGGCGTGGGTCACGAGCAGTACTTC. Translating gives CASRGGVGHEQYF.

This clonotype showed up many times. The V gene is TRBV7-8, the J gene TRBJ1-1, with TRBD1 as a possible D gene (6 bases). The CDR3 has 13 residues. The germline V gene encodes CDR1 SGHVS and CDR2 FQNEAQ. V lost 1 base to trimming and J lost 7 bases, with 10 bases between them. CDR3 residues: CASSLGGGIEAFF. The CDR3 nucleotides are TGTGCCAGCAGCTTAGGAGGGGGAATTGAAGCTTTCTTT.

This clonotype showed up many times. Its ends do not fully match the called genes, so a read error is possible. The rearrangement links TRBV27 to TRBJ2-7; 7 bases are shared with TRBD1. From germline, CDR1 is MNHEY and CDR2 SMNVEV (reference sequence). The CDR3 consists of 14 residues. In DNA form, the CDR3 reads TGCGCCAGCAGCTTGTCCGGGACAGCCTACGAGCAGTACTTC. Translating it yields CASSLSGTAYEQYF.

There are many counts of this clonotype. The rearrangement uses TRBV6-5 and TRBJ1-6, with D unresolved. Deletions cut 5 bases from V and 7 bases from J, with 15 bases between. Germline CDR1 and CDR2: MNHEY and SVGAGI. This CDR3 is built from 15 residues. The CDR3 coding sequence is TGTGCCAGCAGTACTCGGCCGAGGGAGAATTCACCCCTCCACTTT. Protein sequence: CASSTRPRENSPLHF.

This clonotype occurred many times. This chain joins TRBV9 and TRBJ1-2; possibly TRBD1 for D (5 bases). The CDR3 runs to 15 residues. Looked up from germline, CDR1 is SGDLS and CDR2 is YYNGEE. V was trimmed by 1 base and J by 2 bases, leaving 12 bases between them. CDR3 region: CASSVWGTLNYGYTF. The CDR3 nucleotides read TGTGCCAGCAGCGTATGGGGGACCCTCAACTATGGCTACACCTTC.